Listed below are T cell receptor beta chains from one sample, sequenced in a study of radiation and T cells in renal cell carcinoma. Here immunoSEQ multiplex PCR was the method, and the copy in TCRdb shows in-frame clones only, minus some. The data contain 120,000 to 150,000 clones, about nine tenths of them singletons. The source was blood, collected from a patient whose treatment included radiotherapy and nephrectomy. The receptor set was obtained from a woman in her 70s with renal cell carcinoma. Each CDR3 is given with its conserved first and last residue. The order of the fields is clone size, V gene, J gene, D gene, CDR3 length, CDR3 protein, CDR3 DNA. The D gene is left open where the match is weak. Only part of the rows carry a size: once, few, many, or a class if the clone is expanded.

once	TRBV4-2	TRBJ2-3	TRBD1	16	CASSPPGTGGPDTQYF	TGTGCCAGCAGCCCCCCCGGGACAGGGGGCCCAGATACGCAGTATTTT
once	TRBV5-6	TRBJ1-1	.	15	CASPGGRKMNTEAFF	TGTGCCTCCCCCGGGGGTAGGAAAATGAACACTGAAGCTTTCTTT
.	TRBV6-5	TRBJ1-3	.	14	CASRQGGSGNTIYF	TGTGCCAGCAGGCAAGGGGGCTCTGGAAACACCATATATTTT
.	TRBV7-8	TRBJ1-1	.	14	CASSYLRGHTEAFF	TGTGCCAGCAGCTACCTGAGAGGGCACACTGAAGCTTTCTTT
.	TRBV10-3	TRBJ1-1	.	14	CAIRAGAANTEAFF	TGTGCCATCAGGGCCGGGGCAGCGAACACTGAAGCTTTCTTT
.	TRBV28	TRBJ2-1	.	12	CASSLIGFEQFF	TGTGCCAGCAGTTTAATAGGGTTTGAGCAGTTCTTC
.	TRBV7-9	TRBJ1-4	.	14	CASSLVQPGEKLFF	TGTGCCAGCAGCTTAGTACAGCCGGGGGAAAAACTGTTTTTT
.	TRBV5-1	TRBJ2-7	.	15	CASSVHGPVGYEQYF	TGCGCCAGCAGCGTCCACGGACCGGTAGGGTACGAGCAGTACTTC
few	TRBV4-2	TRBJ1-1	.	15	CASSQDNPVFSEAFF	TGTGCCAGCAGCCAAGATAACCCCGTTTTCTCTGAAGCTTTCTTT
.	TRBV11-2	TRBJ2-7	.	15	CASSSSGGDPYEQYF	TGTGCCAGCAGCTCCAGTGGAGGCGATCCCTACGAGCAGTACTTC
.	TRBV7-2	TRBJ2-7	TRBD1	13	CASKRTGLNEQYF	TGTGCCAGCAAACGGACAGGGCTCAACGAGCAGTACTTC
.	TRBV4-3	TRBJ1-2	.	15	CASSQDITLPYGYTF	TGCGCCAGCAGCCAAGATATTACCCTCCCCTATGGCTACACCTTC
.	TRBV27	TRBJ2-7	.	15	CATRASLLGSYEQYF	TGTGCCACCCGGGCAAGCCTCCTTGGATCCTACGAGCAGTACTTC
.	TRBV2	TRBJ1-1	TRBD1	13	CASLRDRGTEAFF	TGTGCCAGCCTTCGGGACAGGGGAACTGAAGCTTTCTTT
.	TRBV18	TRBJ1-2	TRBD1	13	CASSPKTGDGYTF	TGTGCCAGCTCACCAAAGACAGGGGATGGCTACACCTTC
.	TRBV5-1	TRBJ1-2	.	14	CASSSTGTLYGYTF	TGCGCCAGCAGCTCGACCGGGACACTCTATGGCTACACCTTC
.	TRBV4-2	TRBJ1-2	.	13	CASSQEKAYGYTF	TGTGCCAGCAGCCAAGAAAAGGCGTATGGCTACACCTTC
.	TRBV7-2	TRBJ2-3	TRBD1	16	CASSLAHGTGADTQYF	TGTGCCAGCAGCTTAGCGCACGGGACAGGGGCAGATACGCAGTATTTT
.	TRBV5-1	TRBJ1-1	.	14	CASSQTGTNTEAFF	TGCGCCAGCAGCCAAACGGGAACCAACACTGAAGCTTTCTTT
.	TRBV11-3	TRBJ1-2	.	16	CASSSIQKQGHYGYTF	TGTGCCAGCAGCTCCATCCAGAAACAGGGCCACTATGGCTACACCTTC
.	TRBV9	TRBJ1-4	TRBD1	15	CASSVDGTGEEKLFF	TGTGCCAGCAGCGTAGATGGGACAGGGGAAGAAAAACTGTTTTTT
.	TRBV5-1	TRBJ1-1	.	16	CASSLGRAGGNTEAFF	TGCGCCAGCAGCTTGGGGAGGGCCGGGGGGAACACTGAAGCTTTCTTT
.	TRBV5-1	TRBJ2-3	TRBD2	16	CASSLRLAGGTDTQYF	TGCGCCAGCAGCCTCCGACTAGCGGGGGGCACAGATACGCAGTATTTT
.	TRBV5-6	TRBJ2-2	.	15	CASSQWSRDTGELFF	TGTGCCAGCAGCCAGTGGTCGAGGGACACCGGGGAGCTGTTTTTT
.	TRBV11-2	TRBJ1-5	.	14	CASSPAGRNQPQHF	TGTGCCAGCAGTCCGGCCGGCCGCAATCAGCCCCAGCATTTT
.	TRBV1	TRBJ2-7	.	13	CTSSRGLAYEQYF	TGCACCAGCAGCCGGGGACTTGCCTACGAGCAGTACTTC
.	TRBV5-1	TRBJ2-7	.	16	CASSLVGGVNPYEQYF	TGCGCCAGCAGCTTGGTTGGGGGTGTGAACCCCTACGAGCAGTACTTC
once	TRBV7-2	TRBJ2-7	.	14	CASSLLNGYYEQYF	TGTGCCAGCAGCTTGCTTAATGGGTACTACGAGCAGTACTTC
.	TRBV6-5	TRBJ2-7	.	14	CASSRRTSSYEQYF	TGTGCCAGCAGTCGCCGGACTTCCTCCTACGAGCAGTACTTC
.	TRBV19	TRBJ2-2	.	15	CASSIGGPTTGELFF	TGTGCCAGTAGTATAGGCGGACCGACAACCGGGGAGCTGTTTTTT
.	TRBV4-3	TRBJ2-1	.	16	CASSSETGFSYNEQFF	TGCGCCAGCAGTAGTGAGACCGGATTCTCCTACAATGAGCAGTTCTTC
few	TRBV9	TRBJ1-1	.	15	CASSVERGGVTEAFF	TGTGCCAGCAGCGTAGAGCGGGGCGGGGTGACTGAAGCTTTCTTT
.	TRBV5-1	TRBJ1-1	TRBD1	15	CASSSDRGRSTEAFF	TGCGCCAGCAGCTCAGACAGGGGGCGTAGCACTGAAGCTTTCTTT
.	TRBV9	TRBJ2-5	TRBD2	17	CASSKPTSGGAGETQYF	TGTGCCAGCAGCAAACCGACTAGCGGGGGGGCCGGAGAGACCCAGTACTTC
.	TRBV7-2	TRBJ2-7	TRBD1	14	CASSYSTGSYEQYF	TGTGCCAGCAGCTACTCGACAGGGAGCTACGAGCAGTACTTC
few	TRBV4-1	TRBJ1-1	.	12	CASRGGNTEAFF	TGCGCCAGCAGGGGGGGGAACACTGAAGCTTTCTTT
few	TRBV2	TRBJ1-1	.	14	CASSRRTENTEAFF	TGTGCCAGCAGCCGAAGGACAGAGAACACTGAAGCTTTCTTT
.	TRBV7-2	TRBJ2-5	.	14	CASSLPPRGETQYF	TGTGCCAGCAGCCTCCCCCCGAGGGGAGAGACCCAGTACTTC
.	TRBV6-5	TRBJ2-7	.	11	CASSHQYEQYF	TGTGCCAGCAGCCACCAATACGAGCAGTACTTC
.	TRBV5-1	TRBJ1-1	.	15	CASRPIEASLTEAFF	TGCGCCAGCAGGCCGATTGAAGCTTCGCTCACTGAAGCTTTCTTT
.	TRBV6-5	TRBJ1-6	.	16	CASSYVGGGGNSPLHF	TGTGCCAGCAGTTACGTAGGGGGAGGCGGGAATTCACCCCTCCACTTT
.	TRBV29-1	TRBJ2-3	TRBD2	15	CSAVSGGPITDTQYF	TGCAGCGCCGTGAGCGGGGGGCCTATCACAGATACGCAGTATTTT
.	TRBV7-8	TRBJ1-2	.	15	CASRSMGGADYGYTF	TGTGCCAGCAGGTCAATGGGGGGCGCCGACTATGGCTACACCTTC
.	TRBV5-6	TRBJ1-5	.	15	CASSSLVVADQPQHF	TGTGCCAGCAGCTCTCTTGTGGTTGCTGATCAGCCCCAGCATTTT
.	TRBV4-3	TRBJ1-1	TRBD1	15	CASSHGQVGGTEAFF	TGCGCCAGCAGCCACGGACAGGTCGGGGGGACTGAAGCTTTCTTT
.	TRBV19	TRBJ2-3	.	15	CASSSDSRRTDTQYF	TGTGCCAGTAGTTCGGACAGCCGCCGCACAGATACGCAGTATTTT
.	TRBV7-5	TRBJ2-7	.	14	CATLPGGGRYEQYF	TGTGCCACCTTGCCCGGCGGGGGGAGGTACGAGCAGTACTTC
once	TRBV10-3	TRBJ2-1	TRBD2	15	CAIAQGGGSYNEQFF	TGTGCCATCGCCCAGGGCGGGGGCTCCTACAATGAGCAGTTCTTC
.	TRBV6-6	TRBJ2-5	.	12	CASSPPVETQYF	TGTGCCAGCAGTCCTCCGGTAGAGACCCAGTACTTC
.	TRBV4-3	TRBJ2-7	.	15	CASSQDSGANYEQYF	TGCGCCAGCAGCCAAGATTCCGGGGCAAACTACGAGCAGTACTTC